The source of this TCR beta chain is a study of T cell repertoires in cytomegalovirus infection. Study as a whole: It can be stated that public TCR beta signatures indicated CMV infection as well as a matching HLA type.

V was pared by 2 bases and J by 8 bases, with 16 bases between. The CDR3 loop spans 15 amino acids. Germline lookup yields CDR1 LGHNA and CDR2 YNFKEQ. The sample holds a few counts of this clonotype. TCRdb processed the reads anew with MiXCR; each CDR3 protein has one entry. The sample yields some 150,000 distinct CDR3 sequences, 5.5% to 7% seen once. Sample: PBMCs. This chain uses TRBV4-2 with TRBJ2-1, with no clear D. The clonotype was recovered from a human donor in good health (CMV status not recorded). Some clones in this sample may be carry-over from other donors' samples. CDR3 amino acids: CASSQTTDPVDEQFF. CDR3 coding DNA: TGTGCCAGCAGCCAAACTACCGACCCAGTCGATGAGCAGTTCTTC.